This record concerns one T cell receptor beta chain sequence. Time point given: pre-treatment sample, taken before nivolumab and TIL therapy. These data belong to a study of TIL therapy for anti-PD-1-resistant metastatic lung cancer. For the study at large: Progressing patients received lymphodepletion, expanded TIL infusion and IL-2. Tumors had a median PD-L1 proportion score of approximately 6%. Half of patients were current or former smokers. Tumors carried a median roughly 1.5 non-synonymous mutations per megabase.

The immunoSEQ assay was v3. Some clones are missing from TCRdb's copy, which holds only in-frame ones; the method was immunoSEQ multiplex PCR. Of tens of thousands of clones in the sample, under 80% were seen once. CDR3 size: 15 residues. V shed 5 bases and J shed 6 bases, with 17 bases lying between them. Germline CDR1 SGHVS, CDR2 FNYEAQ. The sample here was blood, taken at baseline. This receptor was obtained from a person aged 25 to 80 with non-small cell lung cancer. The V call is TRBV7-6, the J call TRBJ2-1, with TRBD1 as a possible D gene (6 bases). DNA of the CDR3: TGTGCCAGCAGCCCAAACCCAGACAGGCCCAATGAGCAGTTCTTC. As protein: CASSPNPDRPNEQFF. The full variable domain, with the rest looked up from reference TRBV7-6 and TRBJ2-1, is GAGVSQSPRYKVTKRGQDVALRCDPISGHVSLYWYRQALGQGPEFLTYFNYEAQQDKSGLPNDRFSAERPEGSISTLTIQRTEQRDSAMYRCASSPNPDRPNEQFFGPGTRLTVL.